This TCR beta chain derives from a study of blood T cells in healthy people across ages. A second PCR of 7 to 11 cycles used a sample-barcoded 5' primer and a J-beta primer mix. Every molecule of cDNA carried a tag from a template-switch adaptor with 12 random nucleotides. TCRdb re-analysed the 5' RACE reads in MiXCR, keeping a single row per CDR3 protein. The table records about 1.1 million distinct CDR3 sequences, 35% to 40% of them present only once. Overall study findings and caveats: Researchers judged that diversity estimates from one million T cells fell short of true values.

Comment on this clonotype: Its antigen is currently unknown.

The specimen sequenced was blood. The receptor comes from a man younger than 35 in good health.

CDR3 protein: CASSLGTGHPTDTQYF. CDR3 nucleotide sequence: TGTGCCAGCAGCCTCGGGACAGGCCACCCCACAGATACGCAGTATTTT. The chain uses TRBV7-3 and TRBJ2-3, with 8 bases fitting TRBD1. V was clipped by 5 bases and J by 2 bases; unmatched bases: 9. Germline assignment: CDR1 SGHTA and CDR2 FQGTGA. The CDR3 runs 16 residues.